The entry below gives a single TCR beta chain sequence along with its context. Indicated time point: newly diagnosed GD, antithyroid drugs for less than 3 months. Scientists built the TCR library using RNA that was extracted from PBMCs. Graves' disease diagnosis relied on American Thyroid Association guidelines. The data are from a study of regulatory T cells in long-lasting Graves disease. Building of the TCR beta libraries involved iRepertoire HTBI primers and Arm-PCR of CDR3 regions. Each CDR3 protein gets one entry after TCRdb re-called the multiplex PCR reads with MiXCR. The sample contains hundreds of thousands of distinct CDR3 sequences, approximately 15% of which appear only once. V lost 3 bases and J 2 bases, leaving 11 bases between the germline ends. The length of the CDR3 is 15 residues. The sample was also reused in another study, on T cells in Graves' hyperthyroidism and ophthalmopathy. This second study says: HTBI primers were the set used in a first-round RT-PCR of the TCR CDR3.

Source: peripheral blood mononuclear cells (PBMCs), taken at new diagnosis, from a patient treated with antithyroid drugs. This receptor was obtained from a man aged 25 to 40 with Graves disease. The chain uses TRBV12-3 or TRBV12-4 and TRBJ2-1, with D maybe TRBD2 (5 bases). The CDR3 DNA is TGTGCCAGCAGTTTTCACGGGAAGGCCTACAATGAGCAGTTCTTC. This encodes CASSFHGKAYNEQFF.